The 15 T cell receptor beta chains in this list originate from one sample, sequenced in a study of monozygotic twins with inflammatory bowel disease. TCRdb reanalyzed the 5' RACE reads, giving one entry per CDR3 protein sequence and no DNA. The specimen's table records 200,000 to 250,000 distinct CDR3 sequences. The sequenced sample consisted of blood. Receptor source: a human donor with ulcerative colitis or Crohn's disease, or a healthy co-twin of an affected twin (not recorded which).

This chain uses TRBV27 with TRBJ2-3; TCRdb reports TRBD1, a call that lacks DNA to check it against. Germline CDR1 reads MNHEY; CDR2 reads SMNVEV (reference sequence). This CDR3 has 13 amino acids. CDR3 protein: CASKIPDSDTQYF.

The V call is TRBV7-8, the J call TRBJ1-3; without DNA, the TCRdb call of TRBD1 cannot be checked. Germline CDR1 reads SGHVS; CDR2 reads FQNEAQ. The CDR3 runs to 14 residues. CDR3 region: CASSFRTVGNTIYF.

The CDR3 loop reads CASSLSGSMETQYF. The chain has TRBV5-1 and TRBJ2-5; TCRdb reports TRBD1, a call that lacks DNA to check it against. The CDR3 extends over 14 amino acids. Germline CDR1 and CDR2: SGHRS and YFSETQ.

The genes are TRBV12-3 or TRBV12-4 and TRBJ2-3; TCRdb reports TRBD1, a call that lacks DNA to check it against. The CDR3 is 13 residues long. CDR3 loop: CASSSDRMATQYF.

J is TRBJ1-1 and V is TRBV5-1; TCRdb gives TRBD1 as the D gene, but with no DNA this cannot be confirmed. Germline V gives CDR1 SGHRS, CDR2 YFSETQ. The CDR3 has 17 amino acids. The CDR3 spells CASSSEQGAGSNTEAFF.

This chain joins TRBV12-3 or TRBV12-4 and TRBJ2-6; TCRdb selects TRBD2, and the lack of DNA leaves this call unchecked. The CDR3 is 15 amino acids. The CDR3 is CASTAGQLGANVLTF.

The chain is built from TRBV12-3 or TRBV12-4 and TRBJ2-5; TCRdb picks TRBD1, but there is no DNA to check that call. This CDR3 spans 15 amino acids. The CDR3 reads CASKFSGVYQETQYF.

V is TRBV4-1 and J is TRBJ1-5. The CDR3 contains 13 residues. Germline CDR1 and CDR2: MGHRA and YSYEKL. CDR3: CASSQEIYQPQHF.

This chain uses TRBV18 with TRBJ2-6; the TCRdb call, TRBD2, lacks DNA for checking. The CDR3 loop spans 16 amino acids. Germline CDR1 and CDR2: KGHSH and LQKENI. Here the CDR3 reads CASPAGGLSGANVLTF.

V gene TRBV3-1 combines with J gene TRBJ2-2. The germline V gene encodes CDR1 LGHDT and CDR2 YNNKEL (reference sequence). The CDR3 runs to 16 residues. This CDR3 is CASSLGTRPPTGELFF.

The rearrangement joins TRBV24-1 to TRBJ1-2; TCRdb returns TRBD1, unconfirmable since there is no DNA. This CDR3 spans 15 amino acids. Germline-derived CDR1 and CDR2 are KGHDR and SFDVKD. CDR3: CATSDSRPEGAGYTF.

The gene calls are TRBV29-1 and TRBJ2-1; TCRdb outputs TRBD2, but without DNA this stays unchecked. Germline CDR1 SQVTM, CDR2 ANQGSEA. The CDR3 sequence is 12 residues long. CDR3: CSVILVEYEQFF.

The genes are TRBV6-2 or TRBV6-3 and TRBJ2-4. Germline CDR1 is MNHEY and CDR2 is SVGEGT. There are 16 residues in the CDR3. The CDR3 spells CASSYSRNLAKNIQYF.

The chain combines TRBV6-1 with TRBJ1-6; TCRdb lists TRBD1, though no DNA is available to test this call. The CDR3 contains 16 residues. Germline loops: CDR1 MNHNS, CDR2 SASEGT. CDR3 in amino acids: CASSPDPPLYNSPLHF.

This sequence joins TRBV27 and TRBJ2-3; TCRdb returns TRBD2, unconfirmable since there is no DNA. The V gene's germline CDR1 is MNHEY and CDR2 SMNVEV (reference sequence). This CDR3 has 16 amino acids. This CDR3 reads CASSFWREGPRDTQYF.